This TCR beta chain was obtained from a study of blood T cells in healthy people across ages (dated by TCRdb to between 2015 and 2016). In the study overall: In model experiments, template switching captured roughly one uniquely barcoded TCR beta cDNA molecule for every two T cells. Age-related changes in TCR beta repertoire diversity were measured in the study by deep sequencing normalized with unique cDNA molecular identifiers. Four age groups were formed from the donors: young (average approximately 15 years), middle-aged (approximately 40), aged (approximately 60) and long-lived (about 80). To avoid experimental bias, donors of different ages were spread randomly across the sequencing lanes. The study analyzed two additional independent replicas of 1 million unique cDNA reads from the same blood draw for two donors, one aged 18 to 30 and one aged 80 or older. Study-wide findings and limitations: The percentage of naive T cells measured by flow cytometry correlated strongly with observed TCR beta diversity. Estimates of total diversity from one million sequenced T cells were regarded as lower bounds and underestimates. Because donor CMV infection status was unknown, age-related changes in expanded clonotypes were potentially confounded. Compared with the aged group, the long-lived group had more naive CD4+ T cells, fewer expanded clones and increased TCR diversity, a pattern suggesting age selection. Observed TCR beta diversity per million T cells fell roughly linearly with age, and a significant reduction was already apparent by age around 36. Since profiling was done on bulk unsorted PBMCs, naive and antigen-experienced compartments could not be conclusively compared.

On this clonotype itself: There is no known antigen for this receptor. Nothing much larger sits one base from this clone, and base qualities are not available.

Preparation of the library involved 5' RACE. Sequencing took place on an Illumina HiSeq 2500. A second PCR of roughly 6 to 11 cycles was run with a J-beta primer mix and a sample-barcoded 5' primer. Each TCR beta cDNA molecule received a unique molecular identifier from a template-switch 5' adaptor carrying 12 random nucleotides. Each sample yielded at least 2.5 million CDR3-containing paired-end reads. First-strand cDNA was synthesized from all RNA with the Mint cDNA synthesis kit, primed by a TRBC-specific oligonucleotide. All cDNA was treated with uracil-DNA glycosylase and then went through a first 18-cycle PCR with the universal primers M1SS and BC2_uni_R. The authors' analysis ran thus. For normalization, 1 million high-quality reads were randomly selected from each sample, with every read carrying a distinct molecular identifier. Instead of being binned into consensus sequences, reads that shared molecular identifiers were thrown out. MiTCR, run with a Q25 quality threshold and the strictest error-elimination algorithm, handled CDR3 identification, clonotype clustering and error correction. Lower-bound total TCR beta diversity was estimated with a nonparametric unseen species model using Euler transformation. The raw public reads went through TCRdb reprocessing: fastp at Q25, MiXCR clone calling, in-frame beta chains kept. Here each entry gathers all rows of one CDR3 protein and keeps the most common genes and DNA. The V and J calls were not made by the authors but by TCRdb's processing. The sample table shows about 1.4 million distinct CDR3 sequences, and 55% to 75% are seen once. About 6.3% of the sample comes from the top ten.

The donors were 40 or so Caucasian individuals from Russia, aged 6 to 90 years, who were systemically healthy. Each donor gave ten milliliters of peripheral blood, collected into EDTA-treated Vacutainer tubes. Ficoll-Paque density-gradient centrifugation was used to isolate PBMCs, with at least 7 million obtained per sample. Total RNA, at least 6 micrograms per sample, was extracted from PBMCs with Trizol reagent. For every donor, flow cytometry on a PBMC aliquot measured the percentage of naive CD45RAhigh/CD27high T cells. Deletion took 11 bases off V and 3 bases off J, with a span of 14 bases between the germline ends. CDR3 length: 13 amino acids, cysteine to phenylalanine. CDR3 DNA is the only sequence kept; it has 39 bases, read in frame from the first base. Per the germline V gene, SGHAT is the CDR1 and FQNNGV is the CDR2.

The sample comprised blood. Recombination joined TRBV11-2 with TRBJ2-1, with no confident D gene call. This sequence was found in a man aged 18 to 30 in good health. CDR3 loop: CASGVLLYNEQFF. The nucleotide sequence reads TGTGCCTCAGGAGTACTTCTCTACAATGAGCAGTTCTTC.